This TCR beta chain appears in the sequencing data of a study of blood T cells in healthy people across ages (dated by TCRdb to between 2014 and 2016). Regarding the study in general: Template switching captured roughly one uniquely barcoded TCR beta cDNA molecule per two T cells in model experiments. The donors were split into four age groups: young (average 16 years), middle-aged (about 40), aged (about 56) and long-lived (over 75). Donors of different ages were randomly distributed across sequencing lanes to avoid experimental bias. Age-related changes in TCR beta repertoire diversity were measured in the study by deep sequencing normalized with unique cDNA molecular identifiers. For two donors (one aged 18 to 30 and one aged 80 or older), the study analyzed two additional independent replicas of 1 million unique cDNA reads from the same blood draw.

As to this clonotype: It has no known antigen specificity. Base qualities were left out, and no much larger clone turns up one base away.

Study-wide conclusions, independent of this receptor: Because profiling used bulk unsorted PBMCs, naive and antigen-experienced compartments could not be compared conclusively. The CMV infection status of donors was not known, potentially confounding age-related changes in expanded clonotypes. Estimates of total diversity from one million sequenced T cells were regarded as lower bounds and underestimates. Observed TCR beta diversity per million T cells fell roughly linearly with age, and a significant reduction was already apparent by age about 36. Compared with the aged group, the long-lived group had more naive CD4+ T cells, fewer expanded clones and increased TCR diversity, a pattern suggesting age selection. There was a strong correlation between observed TCR beta diversity and the percentage of naive T cells measured by flow cytometry.

Libraries were made using 5' RACE. Sequenced on an Illumina HiSeq 2500. The second PCR ran for roughly 6 to 11 cycles and used a J-beta primer mix along with a sample-barcoded 5' primer. A template-switch 5' adaptor carrying 12 random nucleotides introduced a unique molecular identifier onto each TCR beta cDNA molecule. At least 2.5 million CDR3-containing paired-end reads were obtained from each sample. The Mint cDNA synthesis kit, primed by a TRBC-specific oligonucleotide, was used to synthesize first-strand cDNA from all RNA. Following uracil-DNA glycosylase treatment, a first 18-cycle PCR with universal primers M1SS and BC2_uni_R was performed on all cDNA. The published analysis was carried out like this. Each sample was normalized by randomly selecting 1 million high-quality reads, each carrying a distinct molecular identifier. Reads with shared molecular identifiers were discarded instead of being binned into consensus sequences. MiTCR, set to a Q25 quality threshold and the strictest error-elimination algorithm, was used for CDR3 identification, clonotype clustering and error correction. Lower-bound total TCR beta diversity was estimated with a nonparametric unseen species model using Euler transformation. In TCRdb, the public reads were trimmed at Q25 with fastp and aligned with MiXCR, with productive beta chains retained. A single entry per CDR3 protein holds the most common genes and DNA from its merged rows. The V and J calls reflect TCRdb's pipeline rather than the authors' work. The sample table lists under 2,000,000 distinct CDR3 sequences, about 50% of them with a count of one. Around 2.1% of the sample goes to the ten largest clones.

Per the germline V gene, SNHLY is the CDR1 and FYNNEI is the CDR2. From its cysteine to its phenylalanine, the CDR3 spans 16 amino acids. Only CDR3 DNA remains: 48 bases, in frame from the first base. V is clipped by 4 bases and J by 0 bases, and the sequence between their germline boundaries is 16 bases long. Donors were 40 or so systemically healthy Caucasian individuals from Russia aged about 6 to 100 years. Approximately 9.3 milliliters of peripheral blood were drawn from each donor into EDTA-treated Vacutainer tubes. Ficoll-Paque density-gradient centrifugation was used to isolate PBMCs, with at least 6.5 million per sample. Trizol reagent was used to extract total RNA from the PBMCs, yielding at least 6 micrograms per sample. For every donor, an aliquot of PBMCs went through flow cytometry to measure the percentages of naive CD45RAhigh/CD27high T cells.

The V and J genes are TRBV2 and TRBJ2-7; 6 matching bases give a weak D call of TRBD2. The sequenced sample consisted of blood. This receptor was obtained from a woman aged 40-49 years in good health. The CDR3 region: CASSVAGTVSSYEQYF. The base sequence is TGTGCCAGCAGTGTTGCCGGGACTGTAAGCTCCTACGAGCAGTACTTC.